The 21 T cell receptor beta chains reported below all come from one sample, sequenced in a study of T cells in localized non-small cell lung cancer. Using immunoSEQ multiplex PCR, the repertoire was profiled, and TCRdb retains in-frame clones only, with some absent. Among approximately 41,000 clones listed, almost 90% were seen once. The source was peripheral blood, collected before any cancer treatment. The source of these receptors is a female donor over 55 with stage I squamous cell lung carcinoma.

The V gene is TRBV18, the J gene TRBJ2-2; 14 nucleotides agree with TRBD2. Per the germline V gene, CDR1 is KGHSH and CDR2 is LQKENI. J gave up 5 bases and V 6 bases, and 5 bases lay outside the gene matches. The CDR3 consists of 16 residues. The chain's CDR3 is CASSPRTSGRTGELFF. The DNA of the CDR3 is TGTGCCAGCTCCCCAAGGACTAGCGGGAGGACCGGGGAGCTGTTTTTT.

This clone was counted a single time. The gene calls are TRBV7-2 and TRBJ1-4; TRBD1 might be the D (5 bases). This CDR3 contains 16 residues. Germline CDR1 and CDR2: SGHTA and FQGNSA. The ends were cut back, 1 base at V and 10 bases at J, with 19 bases in the middle. The CDR3 coding sequence is TGTGCCAGCAGCTTAGGGTGGGGGGGATCTGGTGGAAAACTGTTTTTT. This codes for CASSLGWGGSGGKLFF.

The CDR3 DNA reads as TGTGCCATCAGTGAGGGGACTAGCGGTCGGGCGGATGAGCAGTTCTTC. It yields the protein CAISEGTSGRADEQFF. V gene TRBV10-3 combines with J gene TRBJ2-1; 11 bases match TRBD2. The CDR3 covers 16 residues. J gave up 8 bases and V 2 bases, and 8 bases lay outside the gene matches. CDR1 and CDR2 (germline): ENHRY, SYGVKD.

The V call is TRBV2, the J call TRBJ1-4; D possibly corresponds to TRBD1 (5 bases). Per germline, CDR1 SNHLY and CDR2 FYNNEI. The ends were cut back, 6 bases at V and 3 bases at J, with 11 bases in the middle. This CDR3 has 14 amino acids. The CDR3 sequence: CASRKDTSNEKLFF. In DNA form, the CDR3 reads TGTGCCAGCAGGAAGGACACCTCTAATGAAAAACTGTTTTTT.

This chain connects TRBV4-1 to TRBJ2-4; the D gene is possibly TRBD1 (5 bases). The CDR3 length is 15 residues. CDR1 MGHRA and CDR2 YSYEKL come from the germline V gene. V lost 1 base, J lost 9 bases, and 16 bases lay in between. CDR3 bases: TGCGCCAGCAGCCAAGGTCGCCAGGGTGAAGGCATTCAGTACTTC. Protein sequence: CASSQGRQGEGIQYF.

This clone has only a few counts. The chain carries TRBV6-6 and TRBJ2-7; 7 nucleotides match TRBD2. Germline CDR1 and CDR2: MNHNY and SVGAGI (reference sequence). The ends lost 6 bases at V and 5 bases at J; junction bases unmatched: 13. The CDR3 contains 15 residues. CDR3 sequence reads: CASRISTLATDEQYF. CDR3 in DNA: TGTGCCAGCAGGATTTCAACACTAGCGACCGACGAGCAGTACTTC.

V and J are TRBV6-6 and TRBJ2-7; no clear D. Trimming removed 6 bases from V and 1 base from J, with 13 bases in between. This CDR3 is built from 14 residues. The germline CDR1 and CDR2 sequences are MNHNY and SVGAGI (reference sequence). The CDR3 bases are TGTGCCAGCAGCCCCGACCGATATTCCTACGAGCAGTACTTC. It yields the protein CASSPDRYSYEQYF.

This rearrangement joins TRBV30 to TRBJ2-2; no firm D call. Germline loops: CDR1 GTSNPN, CDR2 SVGIG (reference sequence). The CDR3 is 15 amino acids. V gave up 3 bases and J gave up 5 bases, with 16 bases separating them. The CDR3 loop is CAWSRHGPGTGELFF. In DNA, the CDR3 is TGTGCCTGGAGCCGGCACGGGCCAGGTACCGGGGAGCTGTTTTTT.

The rearrangement uses TRBV27 and TRBJ2-7; 7 nucleotides agree with TRBD1. This CDR3 is built from 15 residues. Trimming took 4 bases from V and 1 from J; bases not matched to a gene: 7. Germline V lookup: CDR1 MNHEY, CDR2 SMNVEV (reference sequence). CDR3 residues: CASSSPRQGSYEQYF. CDR3 DNA: TGTGCCAGCAGTTCCCCCCGACAGGGATCCTACGAGCAGTACTTC.

The V and J genes are TRBV7-3 and TRBJ2-1, with 8 bases matching TRBD2. J was trimmed by 6 bases and V by 5 bases; bases with no gene match: 6. The CDR3 has 14 residues. From germline, CDR1 is SGHTA and CDR2 FQGTGA. CDR3 nucleotide sequence: TGTGCCAGCAGCCCCGGGACTAGGCGCAATGAGCAGTTCTTC. Translation: CASSPGTRRNEQFF.

DNA for the CDR3: TGTGCCAGCTCACCACCCGAAAGACGGAACCAAGAGACCCAGTACTTC. It is translated as CASSPPERRNQETQYF. The rearrangement links TRBV18 to TRBJ2-5; D is unresolved. Germline CDR1 is KGHSH and CDR2 is LQKENI. V gave up 0 bases and J gave up 0 bases, with 11 bases separating them. The CDR3 spans 16 residues.

The rearrangement joins TRBV18 to TRBJ1-2; unclear D gene. V was trimmed by 2 bases and J by 7 bases, leaving 14 bases between them. The CDR3 has 14 amino acids. Germline assignment: CDR1 KGHSH and CDR2 LQKENI. In DNA, the CDR3 is TGTGCCAGCTCACCAGAGGGCCGCGGGCGTGGCTACACCTTC. Translating gives CASSPEGRGRGYTF.

This clone was recorded once. V and J are TRBV5-5 and TRBJ2-7; D gene unclear. CDR3 length: 14 amino acids. V was trimmed by 0 bases and J by 0 bases, leaving 7 bases between them. Germline V gene data show CDR1 as SGHKS and CDR2 as YYEKEE (reference sequence). CDR3: CASSLEGSSYEQYF. The DNA of the CDR3 is TGTGCCAGCAGCTTGGAGGGCAGCTCCTACGAGCAGTACTTC.

The chain links TRBV5-4 to TRBJ2-7, with TRBD1 matching over 7 bases. The germline CDR1 and CDR2 sequences are SGHNT and YYREEE (reference sequence). V gave up 5 bases and J gave up 6 bases; unmatched junction bases: 11. This CDR3 has 14 amino acids. The CDR3 spells CASRRGGAGGEQYF. Here the CDR3 DNA reads TGTGCCAGCAGGAGAGGGGGAGCAGGGGGCGAGCAGTACTTC.

The gene calls are TRBV21-1 and TRBJ1-2; the D call of TRBD1 is as the table states it, not checked on the DNA. TRBV21-1 is a recognized pseudogene. The length of the CDR3 is 15 residues. CDR3 protein: CASRDEPTGNYGYTF. In DNA, the CDR3 is TGTGCCAGCCGAGACGAACCGACAGGTAACTATGGCTACACCTTC.

Turning to this clone: Other nucleotide sequences from this sample produce the same CDR3. The genes are TRBV25-1 and TRBJ1-1; no firm D call. CDR1 MGHDK and CDR2 SYGVNS come from the germline V gene. V was trimmed by 4 bases and J by 1 base, leaving 7 bases between them. CDR3 length: 13 residues. CDR3 DNA: TGTGCCAGCAGTGCCCGACAGAACACTGAAGCTTTCTTT. It translates to CASSARQNTEAFF.

The chain has TRBV19 and TRBJ2-5; 14 bases line up with TRBD2. CDR3 length: 16 residues. The germline V gene has CDR1 LNHDA and CDR2 SQIVND (reference sequence). V lost 1 base, J lost 5 bases, and 3 bases stayed unmatched. This CDR3 reads CASSIGLAGGVETQYF. The CDR3 region has the DNA TGTGCCAGTAGTATAGGACTAGCGGGAGGGGTGGAGACCCAGTACTTC.

The genes are TRBV7-4 and TRBJ1-5, with D possibly TRBD1 on 5 matching bases. V lost 5 bases and J 0 bases, leaving 8 bases between the germline ends. The germline V gene encodes CDR1 SGHVT and CDR2 SQSDAQ. There are 14 residues in the CDR3. CDR3 loop: CASSPQGSNQPQHF. Written as DNA, the CDR3 is TGTGCCAGCAGCCCGCAGGGTAGCAATCAGCCCCAGCATTTT.

This clone was detected once. This rearrangement joins TRBV2 to TRBJ2-1, with 12 bases identical to TRBD2. The CDR3 is made up of 18 amino acids. Germline V lookup: CDR1 SNHLY, CDR2 FYNNEI. The V segment lost 7 bases and the J segment 7 bases; nucleotides outside the gene matches: 17. CDR3 coding DNA: TGTGCCAGCACGGGACTAGCGGGTCTTGGGGTCCGGGGTAATGAGCAGTTCTTC. Its translation is CASTGLAGLGVRGNEQFF. The full variable domain, with the rest looked up from reference TRBV2 and TRBJ2-1, is EPEVTQTPSHQVTQMGQEVILRCVPISNHLYFYWYRQILGQKVEFLVSFYNNEISEKSEIFDDQFSVERPDGSNFTLKIRSTKLEDSAMYFCASTGLAGLGVRGNEQFFGPGTRLTVL.

The chain recombines TRBV11-2 with TRBJ2-7; D ambiguous. Trimming stripped 0 bases from V and 1 base from J, with 7 bases between. Germline V lookup: CDR1 SGHAT, CDR2 FQNNGV. The CDR3 contains 14 residues. As DNA, the CDR3 is TGTGCCAGCAGCTTAGAAAGACAATCCTACGAGCAGTACTTC. Amino acid sequence: CASSLERQSYEQYF. The whole variable domain, remainder taken from reference TRBV11-2 and TRBJ2-7, is EAGVAQSPRYKIIEKRQSVAFWCNPISGHATLYWYQQILGQGPKLLIQFQNNGVVDDSQLPKDRFSAERLKGVDSTLKIQPAKLEDSAVYLCASSLERQSYEQYFGPGTRLTVT.

This sequence joins TRBV2 and TRBJ2-1; TRBD2 agrees at 10 bases. CDR3 length: 17 amino acids. J lost 1 base, V lost 4 bases, and 7 bases had no gene match. CDR1 and CDR2 from the germline V gene are SNHLY and FYNNEI. CDR3 bases: TGTGCCAGCAGTGCAGCGGGAGGGCCTCGGTCCTACAATGAGCAGTTCTTC. This encodes CASSAAGGPRSYNEQFF.